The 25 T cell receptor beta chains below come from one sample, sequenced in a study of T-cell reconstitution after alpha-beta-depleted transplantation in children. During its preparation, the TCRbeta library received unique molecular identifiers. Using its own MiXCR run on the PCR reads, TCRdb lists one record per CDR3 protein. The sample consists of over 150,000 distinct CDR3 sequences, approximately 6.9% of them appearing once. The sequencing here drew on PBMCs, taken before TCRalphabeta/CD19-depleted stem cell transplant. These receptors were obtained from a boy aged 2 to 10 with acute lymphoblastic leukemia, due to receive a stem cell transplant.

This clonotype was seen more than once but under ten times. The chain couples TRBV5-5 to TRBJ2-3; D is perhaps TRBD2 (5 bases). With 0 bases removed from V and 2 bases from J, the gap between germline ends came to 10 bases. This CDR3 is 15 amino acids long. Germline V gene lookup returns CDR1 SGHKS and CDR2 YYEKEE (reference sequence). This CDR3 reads CASSLAERLTDTQYF. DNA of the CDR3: TGTGCCAGCAGCTTGGCCGAGCGGCTCACAGATACGCAGTATTTT.

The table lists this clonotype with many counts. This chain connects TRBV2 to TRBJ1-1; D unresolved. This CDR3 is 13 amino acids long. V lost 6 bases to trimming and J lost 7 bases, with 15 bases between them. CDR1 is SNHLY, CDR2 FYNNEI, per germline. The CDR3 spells CASSGRVGIEAFF. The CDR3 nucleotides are TGTGCCAGCAGCGGACGTGTTGGGATTGAAGCTTTCTTT.

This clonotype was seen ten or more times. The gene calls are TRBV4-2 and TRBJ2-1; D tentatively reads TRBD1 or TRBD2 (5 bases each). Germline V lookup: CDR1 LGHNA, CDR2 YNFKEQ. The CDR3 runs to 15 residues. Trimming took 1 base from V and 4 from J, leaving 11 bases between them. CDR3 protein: CASSQAPGAYNEQFF. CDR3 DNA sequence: TGTGCCAGCAGCCAAGCCCCCGGGGCGTACAATGAGCAGTTCTTC.

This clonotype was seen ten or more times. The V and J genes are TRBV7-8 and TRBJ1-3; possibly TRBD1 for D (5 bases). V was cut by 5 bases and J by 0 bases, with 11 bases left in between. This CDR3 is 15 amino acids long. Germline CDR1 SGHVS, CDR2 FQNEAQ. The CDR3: CASSPDRSSGNTIYF. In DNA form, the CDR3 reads TGTGCCAGCAGCCCTGACAGAAGCTCTGGAAACACCATATATTTT.

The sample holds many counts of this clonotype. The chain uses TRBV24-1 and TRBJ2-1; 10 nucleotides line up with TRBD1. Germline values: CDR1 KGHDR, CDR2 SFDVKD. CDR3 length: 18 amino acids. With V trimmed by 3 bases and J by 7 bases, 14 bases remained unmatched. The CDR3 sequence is CATSDLHLDRGRGNEQFF. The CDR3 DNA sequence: TGTGCCACCAGTGATCTCCACCTCGACAGGGGGCGCGGAAATGAGCAGTTCTTC.

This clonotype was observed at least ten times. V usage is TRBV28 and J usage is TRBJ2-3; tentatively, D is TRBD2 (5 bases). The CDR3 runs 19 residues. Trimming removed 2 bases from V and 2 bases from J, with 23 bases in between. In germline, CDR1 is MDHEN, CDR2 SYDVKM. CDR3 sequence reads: CASSLLELRTGKDTDTQYF. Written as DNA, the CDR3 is TGTGCCAGCAGTTTACTTGAACTTCGGACGGGAAAGGACACAGATACGCAGTATTTT.

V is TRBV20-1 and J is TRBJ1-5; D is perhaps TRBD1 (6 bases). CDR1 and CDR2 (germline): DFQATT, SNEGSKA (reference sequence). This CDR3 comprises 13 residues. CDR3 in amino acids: CSAGDNRDQPQHF. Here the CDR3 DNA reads TGCAGCGCCGGGGACAATCGGGATCAGCCCCAGCATTTT.

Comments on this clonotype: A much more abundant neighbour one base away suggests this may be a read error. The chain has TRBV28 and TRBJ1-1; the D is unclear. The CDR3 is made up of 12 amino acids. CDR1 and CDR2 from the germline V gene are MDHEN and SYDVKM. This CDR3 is CASSLNTFEPFF. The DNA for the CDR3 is TGTGCCAGCAGTTTGAATACTTTTGAACCTTTCTTT.

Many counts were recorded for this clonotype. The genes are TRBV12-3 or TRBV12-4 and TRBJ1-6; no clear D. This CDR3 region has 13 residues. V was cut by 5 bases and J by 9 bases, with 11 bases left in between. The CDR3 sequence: CASSPGGVSPLHF. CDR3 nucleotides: TGTGCCAGCAGTCCTGGTGGGGTTTCACCCCTCCACTTT.

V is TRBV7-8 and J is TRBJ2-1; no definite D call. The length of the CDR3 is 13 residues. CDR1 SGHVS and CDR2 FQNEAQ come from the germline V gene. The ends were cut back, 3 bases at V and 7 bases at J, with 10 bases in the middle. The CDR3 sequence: CASSLVPTNEQFF. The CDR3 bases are TGTGCCAGCAGCTTGGTCCCCACTAATGAGCAGTTCTTC. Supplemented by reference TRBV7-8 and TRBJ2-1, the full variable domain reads GAGVSQSPRYKVAKRGQDVALRCDPISGHVSLFWYQQALGQGPEFLTYFQNEAQLDKSGLPSDRFFAERPEGSVSTLKIQRTQQEDSAVYLCASSLVPTNEQFFGPGTRLTVL.

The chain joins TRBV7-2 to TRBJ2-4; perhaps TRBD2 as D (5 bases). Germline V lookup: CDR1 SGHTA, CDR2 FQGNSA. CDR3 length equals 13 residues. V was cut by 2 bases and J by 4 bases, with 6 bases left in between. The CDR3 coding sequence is TGTGCCAGCAGCTTACCGGGAAAAAACATTCAGTACTTC. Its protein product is CASSLPGKNIQYF.

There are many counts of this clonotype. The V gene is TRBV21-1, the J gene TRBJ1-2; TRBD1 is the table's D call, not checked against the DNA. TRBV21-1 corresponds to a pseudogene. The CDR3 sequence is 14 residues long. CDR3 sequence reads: CASRGQGQENGYTF. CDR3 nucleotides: TGTGCCAGCCGTGGACAGGGGCAGGAGAATGGCTACACCTTC.

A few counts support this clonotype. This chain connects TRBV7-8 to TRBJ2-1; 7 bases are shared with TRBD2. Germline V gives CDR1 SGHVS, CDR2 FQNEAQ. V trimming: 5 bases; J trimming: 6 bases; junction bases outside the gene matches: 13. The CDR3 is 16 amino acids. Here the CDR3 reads CASSPGRRETPNEQFF. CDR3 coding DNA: TGTGCCAGCAGCCCAGGGCGGCGGGAGACCCCCAATGAGCAGTTCTTC.

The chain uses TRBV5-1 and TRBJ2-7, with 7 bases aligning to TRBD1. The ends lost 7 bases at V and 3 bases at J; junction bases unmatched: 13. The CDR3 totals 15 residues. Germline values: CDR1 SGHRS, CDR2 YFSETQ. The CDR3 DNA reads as TGCGCCAGCCGTCCGACCGGGACAGACCACTACGAGCAGTACTTC. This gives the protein CASRPTGTDHYEQYF.

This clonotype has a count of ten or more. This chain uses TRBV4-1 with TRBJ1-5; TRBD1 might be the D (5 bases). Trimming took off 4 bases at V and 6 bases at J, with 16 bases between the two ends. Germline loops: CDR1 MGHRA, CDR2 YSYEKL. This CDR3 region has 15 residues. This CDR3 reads CASSPVGGAGQPQHF. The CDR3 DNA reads TGCGCCAGCAGCCCTGTAGGAGGGGCTGGTCAGCCCCAGCATTTT.

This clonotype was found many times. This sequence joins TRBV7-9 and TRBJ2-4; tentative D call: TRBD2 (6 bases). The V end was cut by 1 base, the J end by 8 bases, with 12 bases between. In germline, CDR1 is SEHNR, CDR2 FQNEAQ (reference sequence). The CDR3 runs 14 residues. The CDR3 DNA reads TGTGCCAGCAGCTTAGTCCAGCCGGGAGACATTCAGTACTTC. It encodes CASSLVQPGDIQYF.

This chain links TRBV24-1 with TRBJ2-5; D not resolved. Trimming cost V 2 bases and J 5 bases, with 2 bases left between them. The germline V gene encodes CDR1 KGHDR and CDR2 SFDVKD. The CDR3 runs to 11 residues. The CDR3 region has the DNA TGTGCCACCAGTGATTACGAGACCCAGTACTTC. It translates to CATSDYETQYF.

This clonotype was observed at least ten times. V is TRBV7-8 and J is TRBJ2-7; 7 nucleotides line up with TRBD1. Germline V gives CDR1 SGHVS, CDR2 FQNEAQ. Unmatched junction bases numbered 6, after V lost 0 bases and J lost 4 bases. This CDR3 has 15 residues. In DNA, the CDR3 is TGTGCCAGCAGCTTAGCAGAACAGGGGATATACGAGCAGTACTTC. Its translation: CASSLAEQGIYEQYF. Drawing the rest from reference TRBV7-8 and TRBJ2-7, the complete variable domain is GAGVSQSPRYKVAKRGQDVALRCDPISGHVSLFWYQQALGQGPEFLTYFQNEAQLDKSGLPSDRFFAERPEGSVSTLKIQRTQQEDSAVYLCASSLAEQGIYEQYFGPGTRLTVT.

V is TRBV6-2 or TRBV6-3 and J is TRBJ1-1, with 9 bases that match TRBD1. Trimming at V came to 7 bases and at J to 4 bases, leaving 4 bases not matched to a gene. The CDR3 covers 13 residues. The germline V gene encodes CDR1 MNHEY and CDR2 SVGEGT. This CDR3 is CASTTGGITEAFF. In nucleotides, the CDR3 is TGTGCCAGCACGACAGGGGGGATCACTGAAGCTTTCTTT.

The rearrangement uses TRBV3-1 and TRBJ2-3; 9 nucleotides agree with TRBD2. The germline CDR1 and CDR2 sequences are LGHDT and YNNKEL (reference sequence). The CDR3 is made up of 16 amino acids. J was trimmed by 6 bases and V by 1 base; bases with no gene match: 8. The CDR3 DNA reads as TGTGCCAGCAGCCAAGGAACTAGCGGGCCGTTGGATACGCAGTATTTT. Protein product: CASSQGTSGPLDTQYF.

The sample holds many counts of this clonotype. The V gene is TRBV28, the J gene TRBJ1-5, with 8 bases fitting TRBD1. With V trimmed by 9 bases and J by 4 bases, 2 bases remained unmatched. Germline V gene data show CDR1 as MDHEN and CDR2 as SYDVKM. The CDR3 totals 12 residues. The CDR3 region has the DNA TGTGCCAGTTGGACAGGGAATCAGCCCCAGCATTTT. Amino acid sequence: CASWTGNQPQHF.

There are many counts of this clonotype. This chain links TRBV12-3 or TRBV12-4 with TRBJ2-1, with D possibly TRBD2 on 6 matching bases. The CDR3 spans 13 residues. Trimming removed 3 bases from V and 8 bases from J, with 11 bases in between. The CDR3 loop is CASSFGGIDEQFF. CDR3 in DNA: TGTGCCAGCAGTTTTGGGGGGATTGATGAGCAGTTCTTC.

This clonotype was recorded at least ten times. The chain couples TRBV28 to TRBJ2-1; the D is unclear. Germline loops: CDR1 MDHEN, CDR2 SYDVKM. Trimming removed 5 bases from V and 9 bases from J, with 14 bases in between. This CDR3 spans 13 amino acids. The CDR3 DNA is TGTGCCAGCAGTCCTATAGAAGTGGGTGAGCAGTTCTTC. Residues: CASSPIEVGEQFF.

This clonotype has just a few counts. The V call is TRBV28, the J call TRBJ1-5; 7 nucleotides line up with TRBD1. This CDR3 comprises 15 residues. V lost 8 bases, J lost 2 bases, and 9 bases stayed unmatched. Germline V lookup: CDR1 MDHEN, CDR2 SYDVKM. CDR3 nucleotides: TGTGCCAGCTGGGGACCCGGGACAGGCAATCAGCCCCAGCATTTT. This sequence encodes CASWGPGTGNQPQHF.

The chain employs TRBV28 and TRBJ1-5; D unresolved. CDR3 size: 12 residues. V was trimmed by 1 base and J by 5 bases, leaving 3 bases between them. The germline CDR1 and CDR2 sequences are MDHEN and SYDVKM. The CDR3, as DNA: TGTGCCAGCAGTTTATCGCATCAGCCCCAGCATTTT. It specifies CASSLSHQPQHF. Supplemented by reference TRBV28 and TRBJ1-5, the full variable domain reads DVKVTQSSRYLVKRTGEKVFLECVQDMDHENMFWYRQDPGLGLRLIYFSYDVKMKEKGDIPEGYSVSREKKERFSLILESASTNQTSMYLCASSLSHQPQHFGDGTRLSIL.